These 3 T cell receptor beta chains share one sample of origin, sequenced in a study of cytomegalovirus exposure and HLA in healthy donors. PCR was performed using 60 Vbeta and 13 Jbeta primers. Only in-frame clones appear in the TCRdb table, and some are missing; sequencing was by immunoSEQ multiplex PCR. Among approximately 150,000 clones listed, under 90% were seen once. The sample was PBMCs. Receptor source: a young man in good health and CMV-seronegative.

This rearrangement joins TRBV7-2 to TRBJ2-7, with D possibly TRBD2 on 6 matching bases. Germline CDR1 and CDR2: SGHTA and FQGNSA. The V and J ends lost 3 bases and 1 base respectively, with 13 bases between them. The CDR3 loop spans 15 amino acids. The CDR3 coding sequence is TGTGCCAGCAGCTTGGAGGGGTCTAAGTCCTACGAGCAGTACTTC. It translates to CASSLEGSKSYEQYF.

Written as DNA, the CDR3 is TGTGCCAGCAGTGAAGAAGGGGCAGTGGGCCGCAATCAGCCCCAGCATTTT. It codes for CASSEEGAVGRNQPQHF. The J gene is TRBJ1-5, the V gene TRBV6-1; weak D call: TRBD1 (5 bases). With 1 base removed from V and 2 bases from J, the gap between germline ends came to 15 bases. Germline V gives CDR1 MNHNS, CDR2 SASEGT. The CDR3 is 17 residues long.

This chain joins TRBV4-1 and TRBJ2-5, with 12 bases fitting TRBD1. The CDR3 runs to 17 residues. The V gene end was trimmed by 4 bases and the J gene end by 1 base; junction bases not matched to a gene: 7. Germline lookup yields CDR1 MGHRA and CDR2 YSYEKL. CDR3: CASSPGGTGGVQETQYF. CDR3 DNA: TGCGCCAGCAGCCCGGGCGGGACAGGGGGCGTCCAAGAGACCCAGTACTTC.